This paragraph covers one T cell receptor beta chain sequence. Its antigen is unknown. This entry comes from a study of shared clonotypes between healthy human individuals. Study-level findings and limits: The expectation was that sequencing depth would affect clonotype sharing among donors. In the sorted subsets, rarefaction showed sequencing was incomplete despite large depth.

With 1 base removed from V and 2 bases from J, the gap between germline ends came to 9 bases. This CDR3 is built from 14 residues. CDR1 and CDR2 from the germline V gene are SGHVS and FQNEAQ. The CD4+ fraction was divided into a CD45RA+ naive subset and a CD45RA-negative memory subset. The assay was immunoSEQ multiplex PCR, and TCRdb's table has in-frame clones only and misses some. The data hold over a million clones, with 75% to 85% observed a single time. Sample: memory CD4+ T cells from PBMCs. Subset reported: CD45RA-negative fraction. J is TRBJ2-7 and V is TRBV7-8; TRBD1 might be the D (6 bases). The receptor was derived from a man between 18 and 29 years old in good health. Some clones in this sample may be carry-over from other donors' samples. CDR3 residues: CASSLVSGAYEQYF. CDR3 DNA sequence: TGTGCCAGCAGCTTAGTGTCAGGGGCCTACGAGCAGTACTTC.